Sequencing of this TCR beta chain was carried out in a study of blood T cell repertoires in COVID-19. Study information: T cells, B-cell-depleted T cells, or PBMCs provided the cDNA or gDNA that served as material.

A single count supports this clone. Per the authors' pipeline: For nucleated cells, counts were estimated from reference gene primer amplification. The table came from immunoSEQ multiplex PCR; TCRdb's copy has only in-frame clones and leaves some out. V and J calls plus clone size are reproduced from that table; the DNA served to infer D and trimming. Here the sample spans roughly 95,000 clones, 82% being singletons. The sequence was obtained from an older man with acute or convalescent COVID-19. The specimen was peripheral blood.

The CDR3 protein is CASTSGSMREAFF. CDR3 coding DNA: TGTGCCAGCACCTCAGGGTCTATGCGTGAAGCTTTCTTT. The chain has TRBV28 and TRBJ1-1; a possible D gene is TRBD1 (5 bases). The V gene lost 7 bases and the J gene lost 7 bases, with 16 bases spanning the gap. The CDR3 is 13 amino acids. The germline CDR1 and CDR2 sequences are MDHEN and SYDVKM.